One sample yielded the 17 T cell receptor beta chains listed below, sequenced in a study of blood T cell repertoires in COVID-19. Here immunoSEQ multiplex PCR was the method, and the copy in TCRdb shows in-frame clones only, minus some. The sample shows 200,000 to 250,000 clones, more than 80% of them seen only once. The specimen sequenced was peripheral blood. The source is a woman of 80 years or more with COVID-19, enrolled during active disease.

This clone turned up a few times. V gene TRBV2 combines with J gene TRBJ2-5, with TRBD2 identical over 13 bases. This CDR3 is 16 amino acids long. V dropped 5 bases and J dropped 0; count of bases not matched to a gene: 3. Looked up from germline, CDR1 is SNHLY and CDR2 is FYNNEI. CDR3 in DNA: TGTGCCAGCAGTCGACTAGCGGGGGGCCACCAAGAGACCCAGTACTTC. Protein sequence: CASSRLAGGHQETQYF.

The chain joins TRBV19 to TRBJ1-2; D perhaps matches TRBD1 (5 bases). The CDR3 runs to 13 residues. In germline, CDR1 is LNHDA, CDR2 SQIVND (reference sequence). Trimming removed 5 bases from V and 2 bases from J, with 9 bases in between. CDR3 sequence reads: CASSPRQNYGYTF. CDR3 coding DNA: TGTGCCAGTAGTCCCCGACAGAACTATGGCTACACCTTC.

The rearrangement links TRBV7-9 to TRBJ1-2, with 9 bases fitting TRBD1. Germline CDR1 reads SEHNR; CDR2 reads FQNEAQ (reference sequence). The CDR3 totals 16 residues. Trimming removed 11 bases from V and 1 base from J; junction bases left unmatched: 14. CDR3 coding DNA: TGTGCCGGTGGGGTGGACAGGGGTCCTGGTAACTATGGCTACACCTTC. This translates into CAGGVDRGPGNYGYTF. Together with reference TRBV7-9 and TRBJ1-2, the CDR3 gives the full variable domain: DTGVSQNPRHKITKRGQNVTFRCDPISEHNRLYWYRQTLGQGPEFLTYFQNEAQLEKSRLLSDRFSAERPKGSFSTLEIQRTEQGDSAMYLCAGGVDRGPGNYGYTFGSGTRLTVV.

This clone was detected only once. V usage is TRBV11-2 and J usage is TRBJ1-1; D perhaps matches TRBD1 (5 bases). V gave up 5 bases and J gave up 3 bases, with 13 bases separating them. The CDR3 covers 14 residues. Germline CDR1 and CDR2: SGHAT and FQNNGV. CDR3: CASSPWSGDTEAFF. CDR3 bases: TGTGCCAGCAGCCCTTGGTCGGGGGACACTGAAGCTTTCTTT.

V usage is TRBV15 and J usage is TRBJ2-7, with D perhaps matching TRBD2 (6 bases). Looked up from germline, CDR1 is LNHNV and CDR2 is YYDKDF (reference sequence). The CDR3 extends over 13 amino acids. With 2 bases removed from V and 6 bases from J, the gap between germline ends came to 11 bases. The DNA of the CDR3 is TGTGCCACCAGCAGATACGTGGAGGGCGAGCAGTACTTC. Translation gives CATSRYVEGEQYF.

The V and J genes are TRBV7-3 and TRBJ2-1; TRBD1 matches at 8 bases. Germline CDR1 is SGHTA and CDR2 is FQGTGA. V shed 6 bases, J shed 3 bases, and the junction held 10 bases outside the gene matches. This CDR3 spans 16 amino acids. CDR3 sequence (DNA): TGTGCCAGCAGTTCAGGGGGCGGGTTAAGCTACAATGAGCAGTTCTTC. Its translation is CASSSGGGLSYNEQFF.

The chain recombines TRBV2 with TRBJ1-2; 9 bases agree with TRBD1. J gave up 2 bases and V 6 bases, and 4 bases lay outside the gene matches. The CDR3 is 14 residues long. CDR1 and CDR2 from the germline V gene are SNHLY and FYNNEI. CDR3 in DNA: TGTGCCAGCAGCACCGGGACAGGGAACTATGGCTACACCTTC. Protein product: CASSTGTGNYGYTF. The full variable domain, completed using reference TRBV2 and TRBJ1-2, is EPEVTQTPSHQVTQMGQEVILRCVPISNHLYFYWYRQILGQKVEFLVSFYNNEISEKSEIFDDQFSVERPDGSNFTLKIRSTKLEDSAMYFCASSTGTGNYGYTFGSGTRLTVV.

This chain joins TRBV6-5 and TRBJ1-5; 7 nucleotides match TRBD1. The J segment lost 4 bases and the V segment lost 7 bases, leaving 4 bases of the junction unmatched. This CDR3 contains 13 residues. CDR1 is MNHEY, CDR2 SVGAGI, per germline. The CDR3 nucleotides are TGTGCCAGCAACGAACAGGGGAATCAGCCCCAGCATTTT. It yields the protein CASNEQGNQPQHF.

CDR3 loop: CSASGPWAVGYHEQYF. The CDR3 DNA follows: TGCAGTGCTAGTGGGCCTTGGGCAGTGGGTTACCACGAGCAGTACTTC. J is TRBJ2-7 and V is TRBV20-1, with D unclear. The ends were cut back, 3 bases at V and 5 bases at J, with 23 bases in the middle. The CDR3 runs to 16 residues. Germline CDR1 is DFQATT and CDR2 is SNEGSKA (reference sequence).

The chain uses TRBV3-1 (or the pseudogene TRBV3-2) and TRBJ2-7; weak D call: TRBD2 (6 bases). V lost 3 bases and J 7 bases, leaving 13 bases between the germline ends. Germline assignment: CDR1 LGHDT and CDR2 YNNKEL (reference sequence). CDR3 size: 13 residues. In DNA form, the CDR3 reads TGTGCCAGCAGCCAGGGGAGGTCGGAAGAGCAGTACTTC. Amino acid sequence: CASSQGRSEEQYF.

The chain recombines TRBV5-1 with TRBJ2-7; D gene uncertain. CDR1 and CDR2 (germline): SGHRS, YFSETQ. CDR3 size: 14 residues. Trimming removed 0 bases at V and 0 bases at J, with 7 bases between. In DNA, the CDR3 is TGCGCCAGCAGCTTGGAACAGAGCTCCTACGAGCAGTACTTC. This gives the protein CASSLEQSSYEQYF.

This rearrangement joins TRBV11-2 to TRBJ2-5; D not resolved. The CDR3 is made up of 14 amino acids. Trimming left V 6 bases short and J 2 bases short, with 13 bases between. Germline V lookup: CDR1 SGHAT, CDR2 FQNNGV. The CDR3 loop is CASRSTVGQETQYF. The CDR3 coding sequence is TGTGCCAGCAGGTCCACAGTAGGTCAAGAGACCCAGTACTTC. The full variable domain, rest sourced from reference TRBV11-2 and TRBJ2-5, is EAGVAQSPRYKIIEKRQSVAFWCNPISGHATLYWYQQILGQGPKLLIQFQNNGVVDDSQLPKDRFSAERLKGVDSTLKIQPAKLEDSAVYLCASRSTVGQETQYFGPGTRLLVL.

The CDR3 reads CASSEEGVGGYTF. The CDR3, as DNA: TGTGCCAGCAGTGAAGAGGGGGTCGGAGGCTACACCTTC. The rearrangement links TRBV2 to TRBJ1-2; the D gene is possibly TRBD1 (6 bases). Per germline, CDR1 SNHLY and CDR2 FYNNEI. With 1 base removed from V and 8 bases from J, the gap between germline ends came to 11 bases. CDR3 length equals 13 residues.

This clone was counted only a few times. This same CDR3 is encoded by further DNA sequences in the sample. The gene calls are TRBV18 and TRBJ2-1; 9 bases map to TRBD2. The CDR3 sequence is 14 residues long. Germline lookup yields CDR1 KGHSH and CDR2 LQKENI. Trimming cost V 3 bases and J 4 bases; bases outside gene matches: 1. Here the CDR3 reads CASSPTSGYNEQFF. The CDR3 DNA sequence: TGTGCCAGCTCACCCACTAGCGGGTACAATGAGCAGTTCTTC.

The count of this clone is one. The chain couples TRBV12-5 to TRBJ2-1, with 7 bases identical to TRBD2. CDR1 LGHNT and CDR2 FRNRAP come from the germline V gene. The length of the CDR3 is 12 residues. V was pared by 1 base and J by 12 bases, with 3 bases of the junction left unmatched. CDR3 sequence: CASGLEERGQFF. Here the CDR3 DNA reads TGTGCTAGTGGTTTGGAGGAGCGGGGGCAGTTCTTC.

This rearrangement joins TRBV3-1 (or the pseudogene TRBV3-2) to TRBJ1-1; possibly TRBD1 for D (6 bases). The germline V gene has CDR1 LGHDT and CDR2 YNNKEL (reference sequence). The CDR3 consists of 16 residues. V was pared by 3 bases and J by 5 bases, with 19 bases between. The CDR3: CASSHLPGGRGTEAFF. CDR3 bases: TGTGCCAGCAGCCACCTACCGGGGGGGCGAGGGACTGAAGCTTTCTTT.

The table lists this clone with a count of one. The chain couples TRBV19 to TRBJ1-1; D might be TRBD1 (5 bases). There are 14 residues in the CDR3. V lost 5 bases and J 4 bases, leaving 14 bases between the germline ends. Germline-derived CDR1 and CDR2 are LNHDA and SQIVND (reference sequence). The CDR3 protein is CASSVAGGGTEAFF. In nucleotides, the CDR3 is TGTGCCAGTAGTGTCGCCGGGGGTGGCACTGAAGCTTTCTTT.